This TCR beta chain was recorded in a study of cytomegalovirus exposure and HLA in healthy donors. Vbeta (60) and Jbeta (13) primers were used in the PCR. The assay was immunoSEQ multiplex PCR, and TCRdb's table has in-frame clones only and misses some. The sample includes 130,000 to 150,000 clones, roughly 70% of them seen just once. Findings and limits, study-wide: Highest at DRB1 and lowest at HLA-C, TCR association rates differed among HLA loci in a later analysis. In vitro work confirmed that three CMV-associated chains recognize CMV antigens. According to the study, roughly 160 TCR beta chains were cytomegalovirus-associated. Reports indicate that TCR beta sequences accurately predicted the HLA-A and HLA-B alleles of most subjects.

This CDR3 has 15 residues. The ends lost 1 base at V and 2 bases at J; junction bases unmatched: 2. Germline CDR1 is LNHDA and CDR2 is SQIVND (reference sequence). As for this clone: Its target is not known.

Sequenced sample: PBMCs. The genes are TRBV19 and TRBJ2-7, with 10 bases lining up with TRBD2. This receptor was obtained from a man younger than 30 in good health and CMV-seropositive. The CDR3, as DNA: TGTGCCAGTAGTATAGGACTAGCGGGCCCCTACGAGCAGTACTTC. Protein sequence: CASSIGLAGPYEQYF.